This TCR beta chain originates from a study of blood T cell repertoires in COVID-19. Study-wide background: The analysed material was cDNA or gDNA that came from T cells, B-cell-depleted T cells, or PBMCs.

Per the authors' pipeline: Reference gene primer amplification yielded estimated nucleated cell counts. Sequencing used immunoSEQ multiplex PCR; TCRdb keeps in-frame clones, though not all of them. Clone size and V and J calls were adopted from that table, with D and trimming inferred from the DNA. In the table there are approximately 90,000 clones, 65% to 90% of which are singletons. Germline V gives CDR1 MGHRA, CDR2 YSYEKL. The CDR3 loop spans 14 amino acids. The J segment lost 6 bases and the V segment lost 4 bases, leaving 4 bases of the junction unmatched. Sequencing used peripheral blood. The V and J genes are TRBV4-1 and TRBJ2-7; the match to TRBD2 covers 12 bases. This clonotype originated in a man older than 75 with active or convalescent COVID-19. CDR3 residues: CASSPGLAGPEQYF. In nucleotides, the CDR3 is TGCGCCAGCAGCCCGGGACTAGCGGGCCCCGAGCAGTACTTC.